This is a list of T cell receptor beta chains from one sample in a study of T cells in Graves' hyperthyroidism and ophthalmopathy. TCRdb re-called the multiplex PCR reads through MiXCR, storing one row per CDR3 protein. The sample contains roughly 290,000 distinct CDR3 sequences, 15% to 20% of which appear only once. Sequencing was performed on blood. The source is a woman aged 60 to 75 with Graves' ophthalmopathy. Both conserved end residues are part of each CDR3. The order of the fields is D gene, clone size, J gene, V gene, CDR3 DNA, CDR3 protein. A D gene is named only where the DNA matches it firmly. The size field is filled for only some rows; it gives once, few, many or a size class.

>.|.|TRBJ1-2|TRBV7-2
TGTGCCAGCAGTTCGTACTATGAACGAGGCTACACCTTC
CASSSYYERGYTF
>.|few|TRBJ2-5|TRBV3-2
TGTGCCAGCAGCCCCCCAACTGGTCTCGGGGAGACCCAGTACTTC
CASSPPTGLGETQYF
>.|.|TRBJ2-5|TRBV14
TGTGCCAGCAGCCAAATGCCGGGGCTCGGGGAGACCCAGTACTTC
CASSQMPGLGETQYF
>.|few|TRBJ1-5|TRBV4-3
TGCGCCAGCAGCCCCTTTCCGTTTGGGCCGGACGCTAGCAATCAGCCCCAGCATTTT
CASSPFPFGPDASNQPQHF
>TRBD1|few|TRBJ1-3|TRBV6-1
TGTGCCAGCAGTGCCAGACAGGGGGCGAGCTCTGGAAACACCATATATTTT
CASSARQGASSGNTIYF
>.|.|TRBJ2-3|TRBV5-1
TGCGCCAGCAGCTTGGAATTCTGGCCCAGCACAGATACGCAGTATTTT
CASSLEFWPSTDTQYF
>TRBD2|many|TRBJ2-7|TRBV5-1
TGCGCCAGCAGCATGACTAGCCGCGAGCAGTACTTC
CASSMTSREQYF
>.|.|TRBJ2-1|TRBV6-2/TRBV6-3
TGTGCCAGCAGTTACTCGGAGAGGGGCTCCTACAATGAGCAGTTCTTC
CASSYSERGSYNEQFF
>TRBD1|few|TRBJ2-7|TRBV4-2
TGTGCCAGCAGCCTCAGGGGGCTTCTAGCCTACGAGCAGTACTTC
CASSLRGLLAYEQYF
>.|many|TRBJ1-2|TRBV28
TGTGCCAGCAGCCGTGGGCATCCCAATATTGGATATGGCTACACCTTC
CASSRGHPNIGYGYTF
>TRBD1|.|TRBJ2-7|TRBV24-1
TGTGCCACCAGTGACCCTGGACAGGGGTCCTACGAGCAGTACTTC
CATSDPGQGSYEQYF
>.|many|TRBJ2-5|TRBV2
TGTGCCAGCAAGTACCAAGAGACCCAGTACTTC
CASKYQETQYF
>.|.|TRBJ2-7|TRBV28
TGTGCCAGCAGACATACGGGACGGTCCTACGAGCAGTACTTC
CASRHTGRSYEQYF
>TRBD2|few|TRBJ2-7|TRBV2
TGTGCCAGCAGTGGGACTAGCGGGGGTAACGAGCAGTACTTC
CASSGTSGGNEQYF
>.|many|TRBJ1-4|TRBV4-2
TGTGCCAGCAGCCAAGGACAGTATAATGAAAAACTGTTTTTT
CASSQGQYNEKLFF
>.|many|TRBJ1-1|TRBV20-1
TGCAGTGCTAGGGGCACCTCAGGGGCGGACACTGAAGCTTTCTTT
CSARGTSGADTEAFF
>.|.|TRBJ1-1|TRBV18
TGTGCCAGCTCGATAGACAGGCCCACTGAAGCTTTCTTT
CASSIDRPTEAFF
>.|many|TRBJ2-2|TRBV6-2/TRBV6-3
TGTGCCAGCAGGGACCACGGGGGAGGCGGGGAGCTGTTTTTT
CASRDHGGGGELFF
>.|many|TRBJ1-5|TRBV20-1
TGCAGTGCTACTATCGGGGATAGCAATCAGCCCCAGCATTTT
CSATIGDSNQPQHF
>.|.|TRBJ1-2|TRBV19
TGTGCCAGTAGTATCGGTGCAGGCTATGGCTACACCTTC
CASSIGAGYGYTF
>TRBD1|many|TRBJ2-7|TRBV2
TGTGCCAGCAGTGACGGGTCCGAGGGGGCGGACGAGCAGTACTTC
CASSDGSEGADEQYF
>TRBD2|few|TRBJ2-7|TRBV3-1
TGTGCCAGCAGCCAAGGGGGGGGCGAGCAGTACTTC
CASSQGGGEQYF
>.|.|TRBJ1-2|TRBV25-1
TGTGCCAGCAGTGGAGTCAGTAGGCCAAACTATGGCTACACCTTC
CASSGVSRPNYGYTF
>.|many|TRBJ1-4|TRBV20-1
TGCAGTGCTAGAGAAATAGGGGTGGATGAAAAACTGTTTTTT
CSAREIGVDEKLFF
>TRBD2|many|TRBJ2-7|TRBV4-3
TGCGCCAGCAGCCCTCGGGGCGGGAGCACCTACGAGCAGTACTTC
CASSPRGGSTYEQYF
>.|many|TRBJ1-1|TRBV12-3/TRBV12-4
TGTGCCAGCAGGTCAGGGTTAGGGCTACCCATGAACACTGAAGCTTTCTTT
CASRSGLGLPMNTEAFF
>.|many|TRBJ2-5|TRBV20-1
TGCAGTGCTAGGCCGGGATTTGGGGTCGTGGGGACCCAGTACTTC
CSARPGFGVVGTQYF